Shown below are 27 T cell receptor beta chains from a single sample sequenced in a study of blood T cell repertoires in COVID-19. TCRdb's copy holds only in-frame clones and misses some; the assay was immunoSEQ multiplex PCR. The table has about 170,000 clones, 85% to 90% seen once. Sequencing was performed on peripheral blood. These TCRs come from a woman aged 55-70 years with COVID-19, enrolled during active disease.

The genes are TRBV21-1 and TRBJ2-7; the listed D gene, TRBD2, was not tested against the DNA. TRBV21-1 is marked as a pseudogene. The CDR3 contains 15 residues. CDR3 amino acids: CASSKAGPPRYEQYF. CDR3 DNA: TGTGCCAGCAGCAAGGCGGGTCCCCCTCGGTACGAGCAGTACTTC.

As concerns this clone: Because it lacks the conserved phenylalanine or tryptophan at the end, this CDR3 is likely a read error. The V gene is TRBV19, the J gene TRBJ1-2; no definite D call. This CDR3 region has 14 residues. Trimming left V 1 base short and J 8 bases short, with 14 bases between. Germline CDR1 is LNHDA and CDR2 is SQIVND (reference sequence). The CDR3 region has the DNA TGTGCCAGTAGTATAGCGGCGGGGAATGGCGGCTACACCCTC. This sequence encodes CASSIAAGNGGYTL.

The rearrangement joins TRBV29-1 to TRBJ2-5; 8 nucleotides line up with TRBD2. Unmatched junction bases numbered 17, after V lost 6 bases and J lost 5 bases. CDR3 length: 16 amino acids. The germline gives CDR1 SQVTM, CDR2 ANQGSEA. In DNA form, the CDR3 reads TGCAGCGTGGGCCCATTGGCGAGCGGGAGTTGGGAGACCCAGTACTTC. This translates into CSVGPLASGSWETQYF.

This chain uses TRBV5-1 with TRBJ1-2, with D possibly being TRBD1 (6 bases). This CDR3 spans 16 amino acids. V was shortened by 3 bases and J by 6 bases, with 21 bases between the two germline ends. CDR1 and CDR2 (germline): SGHRS, YFSETQ. CDR3 in amino acids: CASSYIPGQGIDGYTF. The CDR3 nucleotides read TGCGCCAGCAGCTATATACCGGGACAAGGGATCGATGGCTACACCTTC. Full variable domain (missing parts from reference TRBV5-1 and TRBJ1-2): KAGVTQTPRYLIKTRGQQVTLSCSPISGHRSVSWYQQTPGQGLQFLFEYFSETQRNKGNFPGRFSGRQFSNSRSEMNVSTLELGDSALYLCASSYIPGQGIDGYTFGSGTRLTVV.

V gene TRBV24-1 combines with J gene TRBJ2-2; D might be TRBD1 (5 bases). Trimming shortened V by 3 bases and J by 6 bases, and 10 bases separated the two germline ends. The germline V gene encodes CDR1 KGHDR and CDR2 SFDVKD. The CDR3 runs to 14 residues. DNA for the CDR3: TGTGCCACCAGTGATCTCAGGGTAGCCGGGGAGCTGTTTTTT. Its translation is CATSDLRVAGELFF.

This clone appeared a few times. This chain connects TRBV7-2 to TRBJ1-1; perhaps TRBD1 as D (6 bases). V was trimmed by 4 bases and J by 7 bases, leaving 13 bases between them. There are 13 residues in the CDR3. The V gene's germline CDR1 is SGHTA and CDR2 FQGNSA. In DNA form, the CDR3 reads TGTGCCAGCAGCTCCCCTGTCAGGGGTGAAGCTTTCTTT. Its translation is CASSSPVRGEAFF. Variable domain in full (rest from reference TRBV7-2 and TRBJ1-1): GAGVSQSPSNKVTEKGKDVELRCDPISGHTALYWYRQSLGQGLEFLIYFQGNSAPDKSGLPSDRFSAERTGGSVSTLTIQRTQQEDSAVYLCASSSPVRGEAFFGQGTRLTVV.

The chain has TRBV6-5 and TRBJ1-2, with D possibly being TRBD1 (5 bases). The ends were cut back, 0 bases at V and 4 bases at J, with 9 bases in the middle. The CDR3 extends over 14 amino acids. CDR1 MNHEY and CDR2 SVGAGI come from the germline V gene. In DNA, the CDR3 is TGTGCCAGCAGTTACTCGACAGAGTTCTATGGCTACACCTTC. The encoded protein is CASSYSTEFYGYTF.

The J gene is TRBJ1-4, the V gene TRBV18; D remains ambiguous. The germline V gene has CDR1 KGHSH and CDR2 LQKENI. The CDR3 loop spans 17 amino acids. The ends were cut back, 5 bases at V and 3 bases at J, with 19 bases in the middle. CDR3 DNA: TGTGCCAGCTCAGATCAGTCTTCCTTAGGAGCTAATGAAAAACTGTTTTTT. It specifies CASSDQSSLGANEKLFF.

The chain combines TRBV6-5 with TRBJ2-1; 8 bases map to TRBD2. J gave up 9 bases and V 7 bases, and 8 bases lay outside the gene matches. This CDR3 has 13 amino acids. In germline, CDR1 is MNHEY, CDR2 SVGAGI. CDR3: CASKAGGEPEQFF. For the CDR3, the DNA is TGTGCCAGCAAGGCGGGAGGCGAACCTGAGCAGTTCTTC.

This clone was detected only once. The chain uses TRBV7-2 and TRBJ1-1; TRBD1 agrees at 8 bases. The ends lost 4 bases at V and 5 bases at J; junction bases unmatched: 12. Looked up from germline, CDR1 is SGHTA and CDR2 is FQGNSA. The length of the CDR3 is 16 residues. CDR3 DNA sequence: TGTGCCAGCAGCTCCGCCCAGGGGGCGAGGGGGACTGAAGCTTTCTTT. As protein: CASSSAQGARGTEAFF.

This chain joins TRBV7-2 and TRBJ2-3, with 12 bases fitting TRBD2. There are 17 residues in the CDR3. Losses at the gene ends were 1 base for V and 0 bases for J; bases not matched to a gene: 2. Germline CDR1 SGHTA, CDR2 FQGNSA. CDR3 loop: CASSLVGTSGSTDTQYF. CDR3 bases: TGTGCCAGCAGCTTAGTCGGGACTAGCGGGAGCACAGATACGCAGTATTTT.

The chain uses TRBV6-5 and TRBJ1-5, with TRBD1 identical over 10 bases. The ends lost 5 bases at V and 5 bases at J; junction bases unmatched: 6. The CDR3 extends over 15 amino acids. From germline, CDR1 is MNHEY and CDR2 SVGAGI. Written as DNA, the CDR3 is TGTGCCAGCAGTCGGACGGGGACAGGGGATCAGCCCCAGCATTTT. It is translated as CASSRTGTGDQPQHF.

V gene TRBV7-9 combines with J gene TRBJ2-3; possible D gene TRBD1, 5 bases. The CDR3 contains 15 residues. Germline V CDR1 and CDR2: SEHNR, FQNEAQ (reference sequence). V was trimmed by 1 base and J by 0 bases, leaving 8 bases between them. CDR3 nucleotide sequence: TGTGCCAGCAGCTTAGTTGGACACAGCACAGATACGCAGTATTTT. Translating gives CASSLVGHSTDTQYF.

This clone was counted a few times. V is TRBV2 and J is TRBJ1-2; possible D gene TRBD1, 5 bases. Germline loops: CDR1 SNHLY, CDR2 FYNNEI. The ends were cut back, 2 bases at V and 7 bases at J, with 11 bases in the middle. The CDR3 is 13 amino acids. The CDR3 reads CASSERGMSGYTF. The CDR3 nucleotides are TGTGCCAGCAGTGAAAGGGGAATGTCTGGCTACACCTTC.

The chain joins TRBV6-5 to TRBJ2-3; D possibly corresponds to TRBD1 (6 bases). CDR1 is MNHEY and CDR2 is SVGAGI in the germline V gene. The CDR3 totals 15 residues. V shed 1 base and J shed 0 bases, with 8 bases lying between them. The CDR3 region has the DNA TGTGCCAGCAGTTACTTGGACAGAAGCACAGATACGCAGTATTTT. It codes for CASSYLDRSTDTQYF.

The J gene is TRBJ1-1, the V gene TRBV2, with 7 bases identical to TRBD1. V lost 7 bases and J lost 7; bases outside the gene matches: 12. The germline V gene encodes CDR1 SNHLY and CDR2 FYNNEI. CDR3 length: 14 residues. The CDR3 loop is CASTLDRVTDEAFF. For the CDR3, the DNA is TGTGCCAGCACGCTTGACAGGGTGACGGATGAAGCTTTCTTT.

The rearrangement links TRBV5-1 to TRBJ1-2; D gene uncertain. The CDR3 is made up of 16 amino acids. V lost 0 bases, J lost 1 base, and 13 bases lay in between. From germline, CDR1 is SGHRS and CDR2 YFSETQ. The CDR3 DNA follows: TGCGCCAGCAGCTTGGCCTTGGGAGCCTTTAACTATGGCTACACCTTC. This encodes CASSLALGAFNYGYTF.

The V and J genes are TRBV30 and TRBJ1-1, with 8 bases aligning to TRBD1. J was trimmed by 5 bases and V by 4 bases; bases with no gene match: 6. CDR3 length: 13 residues. CDR1 and CDR2 (germline): GTSNPN, SVGIG (reference sequence). The CDR3 coding sequence is TGTGCCTGGAACGGACAGGGTGGAACTGAAGCTTTCTTT. Translated: CAWNGQGGTEAFF. The variable domain in full, with the rest retrieved from reference TRBV30 and TRBJ1-1, is SQTIHQWPATLVQPVGSPLSLECTVEGTSNPNLYWYRQAAGRGLQLLFYSVGIGQISSEVPQNLSASRPQDRQFILSSKKLLLSDSGFYLCAWNGQGGTEAFFGQGTRLTVV.

The V call is TRBV7-9, the J call TRBJ2-3; D call uncertain. Trimming removed 3 bases from V and 2 bases from J, with 12 bases in between. Germline V gives CDR1 SEHNR, CDR2 FQNEAQ (reference sequence). The CDR3 totals 15 residues. This CDR3 is CASSFGGGITDTQYF. In DNA form, the CDR3 reads TGTGCCAGCAGCTTCGGCGGCGGAATCACAGATACGCAGTATTTT.

The chain links TRBV5-8 to TRBJ1-5, with a tentative D call TRBD1 (5 bases). CDR3 size: 15 residues. Germline CDR1 SGHTS, CDR2 YDEGEE. Trimming removed 1 base at V and 2 bases at J, with 10 bases between. The CDR3: CASSLLTEGNQPQHF. CDR3 nucleotide sequence: TGTGCCAGCAGCTTGCTGACAGAGGGCAATCAGCCCCAGCATTTT.

V gene TRBV7-2 combines with J gene TRBJ2-4, with D perhaps TRBD2 (6 bases). The germline V gene has CDR1 SGHTA and CDR2 FQGNSA. The ends were cut back, 1 base at V and 4 bases at J, with 8 bases in the middle. This CDR3 is 14 amino acids long. The CDR3, as DNA: TGTGCCAGCAGCTTAGTCGGGGGTAAAAACATTCAGTACTTC. Translation gives CASSLVGGKNIQYF.

The chain carries TRBV5-6 and TRBJ2-7, with D perhaps matching TRBD2 (5 bases). This CDR3 contains 14 residues. Germline V gene lookup returns CDR1 SGHDT and CDR2 YYEEEE. V lost 4 bases to trimming and J lost 2 bases, with 13 bases between them. As DNA, the CDR3 is TGTGCCAGCAGCCCAATCGAGCGGACCTACGAGCAGTACTTC. Protein: CASSPIERTYEQYF.

V usage is TRBV7-9 and J usage is TRBJ1-1; TRBD1 aligns across 9 bases. With V trimmed by 5 bases and J by 4 bases, 5 bases remained unmatched. Germline values: CDR1 SEHNR, CDR2 FQNEAQ (reference sequence). This CDR3 region has 14 residues. DNA for the CDR3: TGTGCCAGCAGCCCGACAGGGGGTGCCACTGAAGCTTTCTTT. This codes for CASSPTGGATEAFF.

The V gene is TRBV2, the J gene TRBJ1-5, with a possible D match to TRBD1 (6 bases). The V and J ends lost 5 bases and 3 bases respectively, with 8 bases between them. Germline CDR1 and CDR2: SNHLY and FYNNEI. This CDR3 has 13 amino acids. The CDR3, as DNA: TGTGCCAGCAGTCCAGGGGTCAATCAGCCCCAGCATTTT. Translated: CASSPGVNQPQHF.

The chain carries TRBV18 and TRBJ1-1; D not resolved. The germline V gene encodes CDR1 KGHSH and CDR2 LQKENI. V lost 5 bases, J lost 7 bases, and 11 bases lay in between. The CDR3 runs 12 residues. CDR3 in amino acids: CASSFTRDEAFF. In DNA, the CDR3 is TGTGCCAGCTCATTTACCCGGGATGAAGCTTTCTTT.

This sequence joins TRBV10-3 and TRBJ2-2; 8 nucleotides match TRBD1. CDR3 length: 15 amino acids. Germline V gene lookup returns CDR1 ENHRY and CDR2 SYGVKD. After removal of 8 bases from V and 2 bases from J, the junction contained 7 bases not matched to a gene. The CDR3 nucleotides are TGTGCCATCTGGGAACAGGGGGACAACACCGGGGAGCTGTTTTTT. Its protein product is CAIWEQGDNTGELFF.

The rearrangement uses TRBV19 and TRBJ2-3; D is unresolved. CDR3 size: 15 residues. In germline, CDR1 is LNHDA, CDR2 SQIVND (reference sequence). Deletions cut 3 bases from V and 0 bases from J, with 10 bases between. The chain's CDR3 is CASSMYGQSTDTQYF. CDR3 DNA sequence: TGTGCCAGTAGTATGTATGGGCAGAGCACAGATACGCAGTATTTT.